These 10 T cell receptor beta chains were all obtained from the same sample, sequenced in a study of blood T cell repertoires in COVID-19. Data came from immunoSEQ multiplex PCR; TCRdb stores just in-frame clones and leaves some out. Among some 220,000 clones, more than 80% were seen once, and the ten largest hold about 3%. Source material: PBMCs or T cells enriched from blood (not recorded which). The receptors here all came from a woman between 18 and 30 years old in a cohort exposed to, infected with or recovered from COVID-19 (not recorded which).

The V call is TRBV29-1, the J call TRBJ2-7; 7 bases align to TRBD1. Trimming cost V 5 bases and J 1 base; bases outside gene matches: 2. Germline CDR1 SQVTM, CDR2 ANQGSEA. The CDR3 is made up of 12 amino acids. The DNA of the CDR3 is TGCAGCGTTACGGGACAGTCCTACGAGCAGTACTTC. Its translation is CSVTGQSYEQYF.

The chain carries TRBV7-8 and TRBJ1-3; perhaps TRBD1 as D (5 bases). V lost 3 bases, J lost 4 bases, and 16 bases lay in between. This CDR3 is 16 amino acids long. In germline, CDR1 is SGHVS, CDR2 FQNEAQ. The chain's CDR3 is CASSLFSGSGGNTIYF. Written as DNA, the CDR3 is TGTGCCAGCAGCTTGTTTTCAGGGAGCGGGGGAAACACCATATATTTT.

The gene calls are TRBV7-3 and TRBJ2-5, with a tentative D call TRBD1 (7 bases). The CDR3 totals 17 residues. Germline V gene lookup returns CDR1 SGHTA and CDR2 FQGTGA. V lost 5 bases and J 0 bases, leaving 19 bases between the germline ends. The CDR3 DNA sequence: TGTGCCAGCAGCAGGGGACAGCTCCGGGGGTACCAAGAGACCCAGTACTTC. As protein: CASSRGQLRGYQETQYF. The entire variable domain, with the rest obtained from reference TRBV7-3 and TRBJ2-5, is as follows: GAGVSQTPSNKVTEKGKYVELRCDPISGHTALYWYRQSLGQGPEFLIYFQGTGAADDSGLPNDRFFAVRPEGSVSTLKIQRTERGDSAVYLCASSRGQLRGYQETQYFGPGTRLLVL.

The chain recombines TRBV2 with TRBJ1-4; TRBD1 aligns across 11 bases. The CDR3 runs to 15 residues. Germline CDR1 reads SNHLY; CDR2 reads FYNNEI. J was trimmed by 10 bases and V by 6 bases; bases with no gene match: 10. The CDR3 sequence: CASSTLRDRGGKLFF. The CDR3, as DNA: TGTGCCAGCAGCACGCTCCGGGACAGGGGGGGAAAACTGTTTTTT.

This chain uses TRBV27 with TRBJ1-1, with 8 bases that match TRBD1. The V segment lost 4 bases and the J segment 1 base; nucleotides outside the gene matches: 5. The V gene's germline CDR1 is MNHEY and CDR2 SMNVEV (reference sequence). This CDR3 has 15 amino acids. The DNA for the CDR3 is TGTGCCAGCAGTTCCCTGGGACAGGAGAACACTGAAGCTTTCTTT. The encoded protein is CASSSLGQENTEAFF.

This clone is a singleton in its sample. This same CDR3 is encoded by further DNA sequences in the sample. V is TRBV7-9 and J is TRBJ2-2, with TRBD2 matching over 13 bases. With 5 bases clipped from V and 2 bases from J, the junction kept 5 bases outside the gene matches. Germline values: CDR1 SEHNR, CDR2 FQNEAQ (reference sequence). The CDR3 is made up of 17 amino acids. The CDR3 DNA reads TGTGCCAGCAGCCGGACTAGCGGGGGCCTTAACACCGGGGAGCTGTTTTTT. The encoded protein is CASSRTSGGLNTGELFF. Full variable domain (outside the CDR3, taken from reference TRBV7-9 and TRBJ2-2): DTGVSQNPRHKITKRGQNVTFRCDPISEHNRLYWYRQTLGQGPEFLTYFQNEAQLEKSRLLSDRFSAERPKGSFSTLEIQRTEQGDSAMYLCASSRTSGGLNTGELFFGEGSRLTVL.

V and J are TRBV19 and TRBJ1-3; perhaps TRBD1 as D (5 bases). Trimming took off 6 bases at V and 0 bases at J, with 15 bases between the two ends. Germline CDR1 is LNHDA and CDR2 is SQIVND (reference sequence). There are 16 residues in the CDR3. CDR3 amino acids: CASRSRDLSSGNTIYF. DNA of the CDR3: TGTGCCAGTAGATCAAGGGACTTGAGCTCTGGAAACACCATATATTTT. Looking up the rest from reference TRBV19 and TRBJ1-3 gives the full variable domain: DGGITQSPKYLFRKEGQNVTLSCEQNLNHDAMYWYRQDPGQGLRLIYYSQIVNDFQKGDIAEGYSVSREKKESFPLTVTSAQKNPTAFYLCASRSRDLSSGNTIYFGEGSWLTVV.

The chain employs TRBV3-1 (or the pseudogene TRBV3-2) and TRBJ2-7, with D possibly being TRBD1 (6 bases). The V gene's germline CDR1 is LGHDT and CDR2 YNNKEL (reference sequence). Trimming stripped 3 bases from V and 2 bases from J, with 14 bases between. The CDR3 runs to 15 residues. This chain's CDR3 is CASSQRGHPPYEQYF. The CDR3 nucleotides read TGTGCCAGCAGCCAGAGGGGACACCCCCCCTACGAGCAGTACTTC.

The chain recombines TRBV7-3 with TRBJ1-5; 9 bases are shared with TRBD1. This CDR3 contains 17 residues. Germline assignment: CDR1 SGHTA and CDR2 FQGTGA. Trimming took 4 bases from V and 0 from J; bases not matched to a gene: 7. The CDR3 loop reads CASSSGQGHHSNQPQHF. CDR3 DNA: TGTGCCAGCAGCTCGGGACAGGGCCATCATAGCAATCAGCCCCAGCATTTT.

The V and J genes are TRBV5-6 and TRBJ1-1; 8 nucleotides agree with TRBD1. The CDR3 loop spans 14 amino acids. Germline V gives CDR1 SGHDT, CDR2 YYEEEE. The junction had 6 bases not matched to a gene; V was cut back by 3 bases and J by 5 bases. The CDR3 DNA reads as TGTGCCAGCAGCTGGGGACAGGCTACGACTGAAGCTTTCTTT. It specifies CASSWGQATTEAFF.